This TCR beta chain was recovered during a study of early T cells in non-severe SARS-CoV-2 infection. Across the study: From unsorted whole blood, bulk RNA was sequenced, and the chains remained unpaired.

The protocol attached unique molecular identifiers to individual cDNA molecules. TCRdb passed the 5' RACE reads through MiXCR, listing each CDR3 protein once. The sample yields tens of thousands of distinct CDR3 sequences, approximately 9.3% seen once. The V end was cut by 2 bases, the J end by 8 bases, with 12 bases between. CDR3 length: 13 residues. CDR1 and CDR2 from the germline V gene are SEHNR and FQNEAQ (reference sequence). The clonotype originates from an adult who was a healthcare worker with PCR-confirmed SARS-CoV-2 infection or an uninfected control (not recorded which). This chain connects TRBV7-9 to TRBJ1-2; unclear D gene. The sample taken for sequencing was whole blood. The chain's CDR3 is CASSLMRASGYTF. As DNA, the CDR3 is TGTGCCAGCAGCTTAATGAGGGCTTCAGGCTACACCTTC. Based on the CDR3 plus reference TRBV7-9 and TRBJ1-2, the full variable domain is DTGVSQNPRHKITKRGQNVTFRCDPISEHNRLYWYRQTLGQGPEFLTYFQNEAQLEKSRLLSDRFSAERPKGSFSTLEIQRTEQGDSAMYLCASSLMRASGYTFGSGTRLTVV.